This T cell receptor (beta chain) was observed in a study of beta chain features in type 1 diabetes (dated by TCRdb to the late 2010s). Looking at the study overall: No differences in mean age, gender distribution, total cell number or subset yield were found between patients and healthy donors. A total of about 110 million sorted cells were examined across all samples, and the number of cells per subset was strongly correlated with RNA yield. Naive and central memory subsets were obtained from all 30 or so donors, but regulatory and stem cell-like memory subsets were isolated from only 8 patients and roughly 8 healthy donors. The study compared TCRB repertoires of sorted circulating CD4+ T cell subsets between recently diagnosed type 1 diabetes patients and matched healthy donors.

Trimming accounts for 3 bases at V and 6 bases at J, while the number of junction bases matched to no gene is 4. CDR1 SGDLS and CDR2 YYNGEE are derived from the germline V gene. The CDR3 sequence holds 14 residues, the cysteine and phenylalanine included. Here the CDR3 DNA is all that survives: 42 bases in frame from base 1. Each donor gave one peripheral blood draw, averaging approximately 120 mL, which was collected into heparinised tubes. Using a panel that included CD45RO, CCR7, CD25, CD127, CD95 and CD27, naive, central memory, regulatory and stem cell-like memory CD4+ T cells were sorted on a BD FACSAria II. A purity above 98% was achieved for all sorted populations. PBMCs were isolated right away by Lymphoprep density gradient centrifugation and were stained directly, without culture. So that batch effects would be minimized, each experiment stained and sorted samples in pairs, pairing one healthy donor with one patient.

General conclusions and limits of the study: Shorter templates might be favored by PCR, yet because patient and control samples were amplified and corrected together, any such skew would affect both groups equally. At VDJ recombination sites, patients with type 1 diabetes made fewer insertions and deleted more nucleotides, a pattern implying thymic rearrangement abnormalities. A moderate but significant shortening of TCRB CDR3 length was observed in type 1 diabetes patients in all four CD4+ subsets. Naive, central memory and regulatory TCRB repertoires appeared to be more similar among patients than among healthy donors. Because small numbers of individuals were included in the HLA sub-analyses, any influence of HLA type on TCRB rearrangement was left unresolved. Because cDNA was sequenced instead of genomic DNA, highly expressing activated cells could be over-represented, though the groups showed no difference in activation or CD3 levels.

All of the isolated RNA was reverse transcribed with the High Capacity cDNA Reverse Transcription Kit, so expressed TCRB transcripts were sequenced. Deep immunoSEQ sequencing was performed on naive, central memory and regulatory T cell samples, with an average of roughly 3.6 million total reads per sample. Sorted cells were lysed in RLT buffer, and RNA was extracted using DNase-treated RNeasy Micro or Mini kits according to cell number. Each cell subset was processed on its own to prevent cross-contamination, while patient and healthy donor samples were processed together. The immunoSEQ multiplex PCR was used to amplify TCRB sequences from cDNA, yielding 87-bp fragments that span the CDR3 region. Sequencing of the amplicons was done on the Illumina HiSeq platform. In the paper's pipeline: PCR bias was computationally corrected using synthetic template baselines, reads within Hamming distance 2 were collapsed, and singletons that could not be merged were discarded. Reads were aligned against IMGT so that V, D and J genes, CDR3 length and insertions or deletions at six rearrangement sites could be assigned. Clonotype counts were normalized to sorted cell number within each subset before computing true diversity and Gini coefficients with the tcR R package. Repertoire sharing was quantified using the overlap coefficient calculated on TCRB nucleotide sequences. Sourced from immuneACCESS, this table was stored by TCRdb with only in-frame sequences that have V and J called. A share of the clones is absent; for the studies checked, an unresolved V gene accounts for under half, and the remainder has no known explanation. That table furnishes V, J and clone size, whereas the DNA furnished D and trimming. In this sample the table shows around 250,000 clones, roughly 30% of which occur a single time. The ten largest clones represent roughly 4.1% of the sample.

Concerning this clone itself: Its recognized antigen is unknown. One base away there is no much larger clone; base qualities are not given.

The TCR sequence derives from a man between 25 and 39 years old in good health. Material: central memory CD4+ T cells from blood. This chain is built from TRBV9 and TRBJ2-3; TRBD2 lines up with 10 middle nucleotides. The DNA reads TGTGCCAGCAGCGGCGGTAGCGGGGGGGATACGCAGTATTTT. The translation is CASSGGSGGDTQYF.